The 19 T cell receptor beta chains below were found in one sample sequenced in a study of T cell therapy after organ transplantation. Only in-frame clones appear in the TCRdb table, and some are missing; sequencing was by immunoSEQ multiplex PCR. The data contain 51,000 or so clones, 94% of them singletons. These receptors have no identified antigens. This specimen was CD8+ T cells from blood, taken before autologous CMV-specific T cell therapy. The receptor set was obtained from a human patient who had received a solid organ transplant and had CMV disease.

V and J are TRBV7-9 and TRBJ1-4; 9 bases agree with TRBD1. This CDR3 spans 17 amino acids. V was pared by 1 base and J by 2 bases, with 5 bases of the junction left unmatched. Germline lookup yields CDR1 SEHNR and CDR2 FQNEAQ (reference sequence). The CDR3: CASSLGTGDGTNEKLFF. The CDR3 region has the DNA TGTGCCAGCAGCTTAGGGACAGGGGATGGCACTAATGAAAAACTGTTTTTT.

V and J are TRBV12-5 and TRBJ1-1; perhaps TRBD1 as D (6 bases). The CDR3 covers 16 residues. Between the trimmed V and J ends, which lost 3 bases and 5 bases, there was a span of 19 bases. Germline V gene lookup returns CDR1 LGHNT and CDR2 FRNRAP. The CDR3 DNA reads TGTGCTAGTGGTTTCGATACAATCTTCAGGGGAACTGAAGCTTTCTTT. It translates to CASGFDTIFRGTEAFF.

The V call is TRBV10-3, the J call TRBJ1-4; no clear D gene. CDR3 size: 17 residues. CDR1 and CDR2 from the germline V gene are ENHRY and SYGVKD. The V and J ends lost 6 bases and 0 bases respectively, with 17 bases between them. The CDR3 loop is CAIRKGRAEATNEKLFF. The CDR3 coding sequence is TGTGCCATCAGGAAGGGCAGAGCGGAGGCAACTAATGAAAAACTGTTTTTT.

V and J are TRBV5-1 and TRBJ2-7, with 8 bases lining up with TRBD1. The length of the CDR3 is 14 residues. Germline loops: CDR1 SGHRS, CDR2 YFSETQ. With V trimmed by 4 bases and J by 3 bases, 6 bases remained unmatched. As DNA, the CDR3 is TGCGCCAGCAGCACTGGACAGGGAGGCTACGAGCAGTACTTC. The encoded protein is CASSTGQGGYEQYF.

This clone occurred once. The chain has TRBV12-5 and TRBJ2-3; D gene uncertain. Trimming removed 0 bases at V and 3 bases at J, with 7 bases between. Germline V gene data show CDR1 as LGHNT and CDR2 as FRNRAP. The CDR3 covers 14 residues. For the CDR3, the DNA is TGTGCTAGTGGTTTGGTACTTGGGACAGATACGCAGTATTTT. Translation gives CASGLVLGTDTQYF.

The J gene is TRBJ1-2, the V gene TRBV4-3, with D tentatively TRBD1 (5 bases). The germline CDR1 and CDR2 sequences are LGHNA and YSLEER. V was trimmed by 4 bases and J by 8 bases, leaving 17 bases between them. This CDR3 region has 14 residues. CDR3 nucleotides: TGCGCCAGCAGCCTGCGGGACGGACCAAGCGGCTACACCTTC. It is translated as CASSLRDGPSGYTF.

The genes are TRBV4-3 and TRBJ2-1; maybe TRBD1 (5 bases). Germline-derived CDR1 and CDR2 are LGHNA and YSLEER. V was trimmed by 0 bases and J by 0 bases, leaving 15 bases between them. The CDR3 is 18 amino acids. This CDR3 is CASSQDLGALSSYNEQFF. Here the CDR3 DNA reads TGCGCCAGCAGCCAAGATTTAGGGGCACTAAGCTCCTACAATGAGCAGTTCTTC.

This clone was observed a single time. This chain joins TRBV4-2 and TRBJ1-1, with D possibly TRBD1 on 5 matching bases. V was pared by 6 bases and J by 1 base, with 9 bases between. Per germline, CDR1 LGHNA and CDR2 YNFKEQ. The CDR3 loop spans 13 amino acids. This CDR3 reads CASRTGRNTEAFF. CDR3 nucleotide sequence: TGTGCCAGCAGAACAGGCAGGAACACTGAAGCTTTCTTT.

J is TRBJ2-5 and V is TRBV5-4; perhaps TRBD2 as D (5 bases). V lost 0 bases to trimming and J lost 5 bases, with 14 bases between them. The CDR3 loop spans 15 amino acids. The germline V gene has CDR1 SGHNT and CDR2 YYREEE (reference sequence). The CDR3 nucleotides read TGTGCCAGCAGCTTGGGGAAGCGGTCGGGGGAGACCCAGTACTTC. It specifies CASSLGKRSGETQYF.

This rearrangement joins TRBV4-2 to TRBJ2-1; either TRBD1 or TRBD2 may supply D (5 bases each). V lost 1 base and J lost 10, with 14 bases in between. This CDR3 has 14 amino acids. The germline V gene encodes CDR1 LGHNA and CDR2 YNFKEQ. The CDR3 coding sequence is TGTGCCAGCAGCCAAGCTGAGGGGTCAAGCGAGCAGTTCTTC. It yields the protein CASSQAEGSSEQFF.

This chain links TRBV2 with TRBJ2-7; either TRBD1 or TRBD2 may supply D (6 bases each). The CDR3 is made up of 15 amino acids. V lost 8 bases and J 4 bases, leaving 21 bases between the germline ends. Germline lookup yields CDR1 SNHLY and CDR2 FYNNEI. CDR3 in DNA: TGTGCCAGCGCGCCGATGGGGGGCGCAAGGTACGAGCAGTACTTC. Residues: CASAPMGGARYEQYF.

The DNA for the CDR3 is TGTGCCAGCAGCTCCGCCGGGCAGGGAACAGATACGCAGTATTTT. Its translation is CASSSAGQGTDTQYF. This chain joins TRBV7-6 and TRBJ2-3; possibly TRBD1 for D (5 bases). Trimming left V 4 bases short and J 3 bases short, with 14 bases between. Germline loops: CDR1 SGHVS, CDR2 FNYEAQ. CDR3 size: 15 residues.

This clone came up once. The junction departs from germline at one end; a sequencing error may be responsible. J is TRBJ2-6 and V is TRBV5-1; no reliable D call. Germline CDR1 SGHRS, CDR2 YFSETQ. The CDR3 totals 14 residues. This CDR3 is CASCLDSPIGVLTF. CDR3 sequence (DNA): TGCGCCAGCTGCTTGGATAGCCCGATAGGCGTCCTGACTTTC. The full variable domain, rest sourced from reference TRBV5-1 and TRBJ2-6, is KAGVTQTPRYLIKTRGQQVTLSCSPISGHRSVSWYQQTPGQGLQFLFEYFSETQRNKGNFPGRFSGRQFSNSRSEMNVSTLELGDSALYLCASCLDSPIGVLTFGAGSRLTVL.

This chain uses TRBV4-2 with TRBJ2-7; the match to TRBD1 covers 8 bases. V lost 4 bases to trimming and J lost 5 bases; unmatched junction nucleotides: 4. This CDR3 is built from 13 residues. Germline lookup yields CDR1 LGHNA and CDR2 YNFKEQ. CDR3 nucleotide sequence: TGTGCCAGCAGCCTTATACAGGGGGACGAGCAGTACTTC. This codes for CASSLIQGDEQYF.

V gene TRBV5-8 combines with J gene TRBJ1-5, with D possibly matching TRBD1 (6 bases). This CDR3 has 15 residues. Germline V lookup: CDR1 SGHTS, CDR2 YDEGEE. V was trimmed by 4 bases and J by 2 bases, leaving 13 bases between them. DNA for the CDR3: TGTGCCAGCAGCCATGGACAGAGAGGCAATCAGCCCCAGCATTTT. Residues: CASSHGQRGNQPQHF.

The genes are TRBV5-6 and TRBJ1-5, with unresolved D. Germline CDR1 and CDR2: SGHDT and YYEEEE. This CDR3 comprises 15 residues. V dropped 0 bases and J dropped 3 bases, with 10 bases sitting between them. CDR3 DNA: TGTGCCAGCAGCTTGGCTCCCAGTCCCAATCAGCCCCAGCATTTT. This translates into CASSLAPSPNQPQHF.

This clone was detected only once. The chain employs TRBV20-1 and TRBJ1-1, with D uncertain. This CDR3 is built from 11 residues. The V end was cut by 0 bases, the J end by 11 bases, with 10 bases between. Per the germline V gene, CDR1 is DFQATT and CDR2 is SNEGSKA (reference sequence). The CDR3 spells CSAREGSRAFF. As DNA, the CDR3 is TGCAGTGCTAGAGAGGGGAGCCGGGCTTTCTTT.

The DNA for the CDR3 is TGTGCCATCGGAGGAGGACAGGGGGAGTCCTACGAGCAGTACTTC. It specifies CAIGGGQGESYEQYF. The chain uses TRBV10-3 and TRBJ2-7; 10 bases line up with TRBD1. Germline V gene sequence: CDR1 ENHRY, CDR2 SYGVKD. The CDR3 is 15 residues long. With 8 bases clipped from V and 1 base from J, the junction kept 8 bases outside the gene matches.

The rearrangement uses TRBV6-4 and TRBJ2-5; TRBD1 aligns across 9 bases. Germline CDR1 and CDR2: MRHNA and SNTAGT. Losses at the gene ends were 6 bases for V and 5 bases for J; bases not matched to a gene: 7. The CDR3 spans 14 residues. In DNA form, the CDR3 reads TGTGCCAGCAGGGGGGACAGGGAAGGGGAGACCCAGTACTTC. Its translation is CASRGDREGETQYF.